A selection of T cell receptor beta chains follows, all from one sample in a study of glioma-infiltrating T cells. TCRdb re-analysed the multiplex PCR reads in MiXCR, keeping a single row per CDR3 protein. The sample lists over 120,000 distinct CDR3 sequences, about two fifths occurring once. Sequenced input: glioma tissue, nonneoplastic brain tissue, or PBMCs (not recorded which). These receptors all come from a human donor with low-grade glioma or glioblastoma, undergoing nonglioma brain surgery, or in good health (not recorded which). CDR3s include the opening cysteine and the closing phenylalanine or tryptophan. A D gene is named only where the DNA matches it firmly. A clone size is listed for some rows: how often the clone was seen (once, few, many), or a class if it is expanded.

size	D	V	J	CDR3	DNA
few	.	TRBV7-2	TRBJ1-5	CASSLWAGDNQPQHF	TGTGCCAGCAGCTTATGGGCAGGGGATAATCAGCCCCAGCATTTT
.	.	TRBV19	TRBJ1-1	CASNSLSGTEAFF	TGTGCCAGTAACTCCCTCTCCGGCACTGAAGCTTTCTTT
.	.	TRBV20-1	TRBJ1-1	CSARGGLVTEAFF	TGCAGTGCTAGAGGGGGTCTCGTCACTGAAGCTTTCTTT
few	.	TRBV25-1	TRBJ1-2	CASTLDSYGYTF	TGTGCCAGCACCCTGGACAGCTATGGCTACACCTTC
.	TRBD2	TRBV6-6	TRBJ2-1	CASSYGPSGGVNEQFF	TGTGCCAGCAGTTACGGACCTAGCGGGGGGGTCAATGAGCAGTTCTTC
once	TRBD2	TRBV19	TRBJ2-5	CASTWTSGSETQYF	TGTGCCAGTACTTGGACTAGCGGGTCAGAGACCCAGTACTTC
once	TRBD2	TRBV7-2	TRBJ2-7	CASRLSGVDNYEQYF	TGTGCCAGCAGACTAAGCGGGGTGGACAACTACGAGCAGTACTTC
many	.	TRBV20-1	TRBJ1-2	CSAEDTGNYGYTF	TGCAGTGCCGAAGACACAGGGAACTATGGCTACACCTTC
few	TRBD2	TRBV20-1	TRBJ2-1	CSARFASGSSSEQFF	TGCAGTGCTAGATTCGCTAGCGGGAGTTCGAGTGAGCAGTTCTTC
.	.	TRBV12-3/TRBV12-4	TRBJ1-1	CASSLRGTNTEAFF	TGTGCCAGCAGTTTGAGGGGGACGAACACTGAAGCTTTCTTT
.	.	TRBV3-1	TRBJ1-1	CASSQEGGEPAFF	TGTGCCAGCAGCCAAGAGGGCGGGGAGCCAGCTTTCTTT
few	.	TRBV2	TRBJ2-3	CAGAGPSRADTQYF	TGTGCCGGCGCCGGGCCCTCGAGGGCAGATACGCAGTATTTT
.	.	TRBV20-1	TRBJ1-2	CSAEQWRGGYTF	TGCAGTGCGGAACAGTGGAGGGGTGGCTACACCTTC
.	.	TRBV24-1	TRBJ2-7	CATSADKDYEQYF	TGTGCCACCAGTGCTGACAAAGACTACGAGCAGTACTTC
.	.	TRBV10-3	TRBJ2-5	CAISESRDYETQYF	TGTGCCATCAGTGAGTCCAGGGATTACGAGACCCAGTACTTC
.	TRBD1	TRBV4-3	TRBJ2-5	CASSQSGTVQETQYF	TGCGCCAGCAGCCAGTCCGGGACAGTTCAAGAGACCCAGTACTTC
few	TRBD2	TRBV2	TRBJ2-1	CASTHLWTSGSTRHNEQFF	TGTGCCAGCACCCACTTGTGGACTAGCGGGAGTACGCGGCACAATGAGCAGTTCTTC
.	.	TRBV2	TRBJ2-7	CASSLDKAKQYF	TGTGCCAGCAGCTTAGACAAGGCAAAGCAGTACTTC
few	.	TRBV19	TRBJ2-7	CASSDSGGQALREQYF	TGTGCCAGTAGCGACTCGGGGGGACAGGCCTTGCGGGAGCAGTACTTC
few	TRBD1	TRBV4-1	TRBJ2-3	CASSLQGFPDTQYF	TGCGCCAGCAGCTTACAGGGGTTCCCAGATACGCAGTATTTT
many	TRBD2	TRBV27	TRBJ2-3	CASSPGTSGRQDTQYF	TGTGCCAGCAGTCCCGGGACTAGCGGGAGACAAGATACGCAGTATTTT
few	.	TRBV24-1	TRBJ1-2	CATSDRGYGYTF	TGTGCCACCAGCGACAGAGGCTATGGCTACACCTTC
.	.	TRBV20-1	TRBJ2-7	CSARGFDTGRYGQYF	TGCAGTGCTAGAGGGTTTGACACGGGGAGGTATGGGCAGTACTTC
.	TRBD1	TRBV4-2	TRBJ1-6	CASSQQGDRSSPLHF	TGTGCCAGCAGCCAACAAGGGGACAGATCTTCACCCCTCCACTTT
.	.	TRBV20-1	TRBJ2-7	CSASPGQTYEQYF	TGCAGTGCTTCACCGGGACAAACCTACGAGCAGTACTTC
few	.	TRBV6-6	TRBJ1-6	CASSYSKFTGLHF	TGTGCCAGCAGTTACTCGAAGTTCACAGGTCTCCACTTT
few	.	TRBV7-2	TRBJ1-1	CASSLLDGFKAFF	TGTGCCAGCAGCTTACTCGACGGATTTAAAGCTTTCTTT
.	.	TRBV5-4	TRBJ2-1	CASSLGADSYNEQFF	TGTGCCAGCAGCTTGGGGGCAGATTCCTACAATGAGCAGTTCTTC
.	TRBD1	TRBV5-1	TRBJ1-1	CASSPGQGIVGEAFF	TGCGCCAGCAGCCCGGGACAGGGGATCGTCGGTGAAGCTTTCTTT
many	TRBD2	TRBV6-6	TRBJ2-7	CASSYTGGFYEQYF	TGTGCCAGCAGTTACACGGGAGGCTTCTACGAGCAGTACTTC
many	TRBD1	TRBV6-2/TRBV6-3	TRBJ2-1	CASSYGQGILPYNEQFF	TGTGCCAGCAGTTATGGACAGGGGATCCTACCCTACAATGAGCAGTTCTTC
once	.	TRBV2	TRBJ2-1	CASNLERGDEQFF	TGTGCCAGCAATTTAGAGAGGGGCGATGAGCAGTTCTTC
.	.	TRBV4-1	TRBJ2-5	CASSQGPGILEETQYF	TGCGCCAGCAGCCAGGGACCCGGGATCCTCGAAGAGACCCAGTACTTC
.	TRBD2	TRBV18	TRBJ2-7	CASSPPVLTGGYEQYF	TGTGCCAGCTCACCACCGGTTTTGACGGGAGGCTACGAGCAGTACTTC
.	.	TRBV29-1	TRBJ1-5	CSSSEHSNQPQHF	TGCAGCAGTAGTGAACATAGCAATCAGCCCCAGCATTTT